What follows are 24 T cell receptor beta chains derived from one specimen sequenced in a study of regulatory T cells in long-lasting Graves disease. Sample time point: persistent/refractory GD, antithyroid drugs over 5 years with positive TRAb. From PBMCs, RNA was extracted and then used to make the TCR library. Building of the TCR beta libraries involved iRepertoire HTBI primers and Arm-PCR of CDR3 regions. One entry per CDR3 protein, called by TCRdb with MiXCR from the multiplex PCR reads. The top ten hold approximately 28% of the sample, which has about 420,000 distinct CDR3 sequences, about a quarter seen once. Sequences were derived from peripheral blood mononuclear cells (PBMCs), sampled when the disease was refractory, from a patient treated with antithyroid drugs. These receptors were taken from a female donor with Graves disease.

CDR3 in amino acids: CSARLSGRALEQYF. For the CDR3, the DNA is TGCAGTGCTAGACTTAGCGGGAGGGCTTTAGAGCAGTACTTC. The chain links TRBV20-1 to TRBJ2-7; 11 nucleotides agree with TRBD2. V lost 2 bases to trimming and J lost 7 bases; unmatched junction nucleotides: 7. Germline lookup yields CDR1 DFQATT and CDR2 SNEGSKA (reference sequence). The length of the CDR3 is 14 residues.

This clonotype has at least ten counts. The gene calls are TRBV7-2 and TRBJ2-4; TRBD2 agrees at 8 bases. Looked up from germline, CDR1 is SGHTA and CDR2 is FQGNSA. V was clipped by 0 bases and J by 3 bases; unmatched bases: 7. CDR3 length: 17 residues. CDR3 region: CASSLASVGRGKNIQYF. The CDR3 coding sequence is TGTGCCAGCAGCTTAGCAAGCGTCGGGAGGGGCAAAAACATTCAGTACTTC.

This clonotype was counted at least ten times. The chain joins TRBV2 to TRBJ1-1, with 7 positions matching TRBD1. CDR3 length: 14 residues. The germline V gene has CDR1 SNHLY and CDR2 FYNNEI. The V segment lost 5 bases and the J segment 10 bases; nucleotides outside the gene matches: 13. In DNA, the CDR3 is TGTGCCAGCAGTTCTCCTGACAGGGACGTTGGAGCTTTCTTT. Translating it yields CASSSPDRDVGAFF.

V and J are TRBV11-3 and TRBJ2-2; D may be TRBD1 (6 bases). Trimming took 4 bases from V and 4 from J, leaving 13 bases between them. This CDR3 contains 15 residues. The germline V gene has CDR1 SGHNT and CDR2 YENEEA. CDR3 sequence reads: CASSSRDTVTGELFF. CDR3 DNA sequence: TGTGCCAGCAGCTCCCGGGACACAGTCACCGGGGAGCTGTTTTTT.

In its sample, this clonotype was seen a few times. The chain joins TRBV28 to TRBJ2-2; D remains unclear. The V end was cut by 7 bases, the J end by 5 bases, with 14 bases between. Germline V CDR1 and CDR2: MDHEN, SYDVKM. This CDR3 is built from 14 residues. The CDR3 loop is CASTQRAVTGELFF. The CDR3 DNA follows: TGTGCCAGCACCCAAAGGGCAGTGACCGGGGAGCTGTTTTTT.

This clonotype was counted between two and nine times. This rearrangement joins TRBV27 to TRBJ2-6; the match to TRBD1 covers 9 bases. The CDR3 extends over 14 amino acids. V lost 8 bases to trimming and J lost 4 bases; unmatched junction nucleotides: 3. CDR1 and CDR2 (germline): MNHEY, SMNVEV (reference sequence). The CDR3 DNA sequence: TGTGCCAGCCGACAGGGGGGGGGGGCCAACGTCCTGACTTTC. Translated, it gives CASRQGGGANVLTF.

The CDR3 DNA reads as TGTGCCAGTAGTACCTGCGGCCACACCGGGGAGCTGTTTTTT. Amino acids: CASSTCGHTGELFF. The rearrangement links TRBV19 to TRBJ2-2; no definite D call. Trimming cost V 4 bases and J 3 bases, with 9 bases left between them. Germline V gene data show CDR1 as LNHDA and CDR2 as SQIVND (reference sequence). CDR3 size: 14 residues.

This chain uses TRBV7-3 with TRBJ2-7; 16 bases fit TRBD2. The germline V gene encodes CDR1 SGHTA and CDR2 FQGTGA. The CDR3 has 18 amino acids. J lost 5 bases, V lost 0 bases, and 7 bases had no gene match. CDR3 nucleotide sequence: TGTGCCAGCAGCTTAACGCCGGGACTAGCGGGAGGGCCGGACGAGCAGTACTTC. Its protein product is CASSLTPGLAGGPDEQYF.

There are many counts of this clonotype. This rearrangement joins TRBV2 to TRBJ2-4; tentatively, D is TRBD2 (6 bases). The CDR3 has 15 residues. CDR1 is SNHLY, CDR2 FYNNEI, per germline. V lost 8 bases to trimming and J lost 3 bases, with 17 bases between them. CDR3 region: CASGGGGVDKNIQYF. CDR3 DNA: TGTGCCAGCGGAGGAGGAGGGGTGGACAAAAACATTCAGTACTTC.

This clonotype was counted a few times. The gene calls are TRBV7-2 and TRBJ1-2, with unresolved D. The CDR3 covers 14 residues. Germline V gives CDR1 SGHTA, CDR2 FQGNSA. The V and J ends lost 5 bases and 4 bases respectively, with 14 bases between them. CDR3 amino acids: CASSGGVGGYGYTF. DNA for the CDR3: TGTGCCAGCAGCGGAGGTGTAGGAGGCTATGGCTACACCTTC.

The genes are TRBV2 and TRBJ2-2; D remains ambiguous. CDR1 is SNHLY, CDR2 FYNNEI, per germline. This CDR3 is built from 15 residues. V was clipped by 1 base and J by 5 bases, with 11 bases between them. This CDR3 reads CASSEVQYSTGELFF. CDR3 DNA sequence: TGTGCCAGCAGTGAAGTACAGTACAGTACCGGGGAGCTGTTTTTT.

This clonotype was found many times. Here the CDR3 reads CASSDRTGSEAFF. The CDR3 DNA reads as TGTGCCAGCAGCGACCGGACAGGGAGTGAAGCTTTCTTT. V usage is TRBV28 and J usage is TRBJ1-1, with 8 bases matching TRBD1. V was clipped by 6 bases and J by 7 bases; unmatched bases: 7. There are 13 residues in the CDR3. CDR1 MDHEN and CDR2 SYDVKM come from the germline V gene.

This clonotype was observed many times. V gene TRBV12-3 or TRBV12-4 combines with J gene TRBJ2-7; the D gene is possibly TRBD2 (5 bases). Deletions cut 5 bases from V and 5 bases from J, with 16 bases between. The CDR3 spans 14 residues. The CDR3 sequence: CASSPLPGKHEQYF. CDR3 bases: TGTGCCAGCAGTCCCCTTCCCGGGAAGCACGAGCAGTACTTC.

In this sample, this clonotype turned up many times. The chain links TRBV5-1 to TRBJ2-2; 7 bases are a match to TRBD1. The V gene's germline CDR1 is SGHRS and CDR2 YFSETQ. The CDR3 spans 14 residues. Unmatched junction bases numbered 3, after V lost 2 bases and J lost 5 bases. The chain's CDR3 is CASSFTQGTGELFF. As DNA, the CDR3 is TGCGCCAGCAGCTTCACACAGGGGACCGGGGAGCTGTTTTTT.

The rearrangement uses TRBV7-3 and TRBJ2-7; maybe TRBD2 (6 bases). Trimming shortened V by 4 bases and J by 4 bases, and 14 bases separated the two germline ends. The CDR3 has 14 amino acids. Germline lookup yields CDR1 SGHTA and CDR2 FQGTGA. CDR3 residues: CASSSGPGGYEQYF. CDR3 nucleotide sequence: TGTGCCAGCAGCTCGGGACCCGGGGGATACGAGCAGTACTTC.

The chain employs TRBV5-1 and TRBJ1-6; D uncertain. Deletions cut 1 base from V and 6 bases from J, with 8 bases between. CDR3 length: 14 residues. Germline CDR1 and CDR2: SGHRS and YFSETQ. The CDR3, as DNA: TGCGCCAGCAGCTTGCCCACGGCTAATTCACCCCTCCACTTT. Translating it yields CASSLPTANSPLHF.

This clonotype came up once. V gene TRBV12-3 or TRBV12-4 combines with J gene TRBJ1-3; a weak D match, TRBD1 (6 bases). V shed 6 bases and J shed 2 bases, with 17 bases lying between them. The CDR3 sequence is 16 residues long. CDR3 sequence (DNA): TGTGCCAGCAGCTTACAGGGCACGATTGCTGGAAACACCATATATTTT. This codes for CASSLQGTIAGNTIYF.

This clonotype was seen only a few times. The rearrangement joins TRBV10-3 to TRBJ1-1; D is ambiguous. V lost 4 bases and J 6 bases, leaving 12 bases between the germline ends. Per the germline V gene, CDR1 is ENHRY and CDR2 is SYGVKD. This CDR3 has 13 amino acids. The CDR3 DNA is TGTGCCATCAGTGTTGAGGGAAGCCCTGAAGCTTTCTTT. Amino acids: CAISVEGSPEAFF.

This chain connects TRBV18 to TRBJ1-2; TRBD1 matches 7 bases. CDR3 length equals 16 residues. CDR1 and CDR2 from the germline V gene are KGHSH and LQKENI. Losses at the gene ends were 3 bases for V and 1 base for J; bases not matched to a gene: 8. CDR3 amino acids: CASSPIPGQSNYGYTF. For the CDR3, the DNA is TGTGCCAGCTCACCTATCCCGGGACAGAGTAACTATGGCTACACCTTC.

This clonotype was counted a few times. The gene calls are TRBV12-3 or TRBV12-4 and TRBJ2-7; 8 nucleotides line up with TRBD1. There are 16 residues in the CDR3. V gave up 5 bases and J gave up 8 bases; unmatched junction bases: 17. The chain's CDR3 is CASSINRGQAEGKQYF. CDR3 coding DNA: TGTGCCAGCAGTATTAATCGGGGACAGGCGGAAGGAAAGCAGTACTTC.

Comment on this clonotype: Germline is not matched at one junction end, which may reflect a read error. This chain links TRBV7-2 with TRBJ1-5; D gene uncertain. Per germline, CDR1 SGHTA and CDR2 FQGNSA. This CDR3 is 13 amino acids long. The CDR3 loop reads CASSLNSGQPQDF. DNA for the CDR3: TGTGCCAGCAGCTTAAATTCGGGTCAGCCCCAGGATTTT.

A few counts support this clonotype. This chain joins TRBV11-1 and TRBJ1-1; no reliable D call. The CDR3 has 16 amino acids. V was shortened by 2 bases and J by 0 bases, with 13 bases between the two germline ends. The germline V gene encodes CDR1 SGHAT and CDR2 FQDESV (reference sequence). This CDR3 is CASSLYKGVLNTEAFF. The CDR3 DNA reads as TGTGCCAGCAGCTTATATAAGGGAGTCCTGAACACTGAAGCTTTCTTT.

This clonotype showed up just a few times. The rearrangement joins TRBV25-1 to TRBJ2-7, with 13 bases identical to TRBD2. This CDR3 contains 13 residues. The ends lost 8 bases at V and 7 bases at J; junction bases unmatched: 5. The V gene's germline CDR1 is MGHDK and CDR2 SYGVNS. The CDR3 sequence: CASSGLAGEEQYF. As DNA, the CDR3 is TGTGCCAGCTCTGGACTAGCGGGAGAGGAGCAGTACTTC.

This clonotype was recorded many times. The chain combines TRBV20-1 with TRBJ1-2; the D is unclear. CDR1 is DFQATT and CDR2 is SNEGSKA in the germline V gene (reference sequence). Trimming removed 6 bases from V and 1 base from J, with 12 bases in between. This CDR3 has 13 residues. In DNA, the CDR3 is TGCAGTGCAAAGCGATCCAGTAACTATGGCTACACCTTC. Its protein is CSAKRSSNYGYTF.